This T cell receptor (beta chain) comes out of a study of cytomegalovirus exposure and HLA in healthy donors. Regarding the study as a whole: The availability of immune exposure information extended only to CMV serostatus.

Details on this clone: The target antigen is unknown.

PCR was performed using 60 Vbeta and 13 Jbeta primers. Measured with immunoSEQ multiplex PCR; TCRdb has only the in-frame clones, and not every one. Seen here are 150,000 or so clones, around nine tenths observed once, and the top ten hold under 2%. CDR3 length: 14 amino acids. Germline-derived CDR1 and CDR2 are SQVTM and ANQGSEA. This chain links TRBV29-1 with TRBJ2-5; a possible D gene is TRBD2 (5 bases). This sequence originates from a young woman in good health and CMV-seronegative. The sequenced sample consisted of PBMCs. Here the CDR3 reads CSGGATGTTGTQYF. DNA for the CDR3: TGCAGTGGAGGCGCCACCGGAACCACTGGGACCCAGTACTTC.